This T cell receptor beta chain was obtained from a study of cytomegalovirus exposure and HLA in healthy donors. Notes on the study in general: Productive status was seen about 90% or about 30% of the time for most TCR beta V segments in an earlier analysis. For most subjects, TCR beta sequences were reported to predict HLA-A and HLA-B alleles with accuracy.

The PCR employed 60 Vbeta primers together with 13 Jbeta primers. Profiling relied on immunoSEQ multiplex PCR, and the TCRdb table lists in-frame clones only, not all of them. The listing records 110,000 to 150,000 clones. CDR1 is PRHDT and CDR2 is FYEKMQ in the germline V gene (reference sequence). This CDR3 contains 15 residues. V dropped 2 bases and J dropped 4; count of bases not matched to a gene: 6. As to this clone: The antigen remains undetermined.

Material: PBMCs. The rearrangement links TRBV13 to TRBJ2-7, with 9 bases aligning to TRBD1. This sequence was found in a male donor in good health and CMV-seronegative. The CDR3, as DNA: TGTGCCAGCAGCTTAAATCCGGGACAGGGTTACGAGCAGTACTTC. Translating gives CASSLNPGQGYEQYF. Full variable domain (remainder filled in from reference TRBV13 and TRBJ2-7): AAGVIQSPRHLIKEKRETATLKCYPIPRHDTVYWYQQGPGQDPQFLISFYEKMQSDKGSIPDRFSAQQFSDYHSELNMSSLELGDSALYFCASSLNPGQGYEQYFGPGTRLTVT.